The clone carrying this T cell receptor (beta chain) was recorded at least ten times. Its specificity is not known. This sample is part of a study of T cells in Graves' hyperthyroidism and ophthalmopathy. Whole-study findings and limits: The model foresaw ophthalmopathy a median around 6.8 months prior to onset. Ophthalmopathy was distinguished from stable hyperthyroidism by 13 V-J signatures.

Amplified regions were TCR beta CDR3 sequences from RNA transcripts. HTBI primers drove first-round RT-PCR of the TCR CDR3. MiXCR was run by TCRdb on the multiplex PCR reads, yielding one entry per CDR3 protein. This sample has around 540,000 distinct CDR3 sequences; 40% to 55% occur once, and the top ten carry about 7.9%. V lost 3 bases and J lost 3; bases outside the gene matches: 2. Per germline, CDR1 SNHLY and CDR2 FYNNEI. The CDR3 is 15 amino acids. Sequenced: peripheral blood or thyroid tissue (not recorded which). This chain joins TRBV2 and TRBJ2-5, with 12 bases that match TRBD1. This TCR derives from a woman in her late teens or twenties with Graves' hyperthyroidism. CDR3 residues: CASSEGTGGEETQYF. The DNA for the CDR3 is TGTGCCAGCAGTGAGGGGACAGGGGGCGAAGAGACCCAGTACTTC.